This record concerns one TCR beta chain sequence. As yet, its antigen is unknown. Every patient had mismatch repair deficiency by PCR or immunohistochemistry. The TCR-sequenced patients were a few responders to pembrolizumab. This sample stems from a study of PD-1 blockade in mismatch repair-deficient tumors. Whole-study context: Patients had approximately 13 mismatch repair-deficient cancer types and were previously treated and progressing. Study-wide points: Tumor-resident clones, often undetectable pretreatment in blood, expanded then contracted after pembrolizumab.

TCRdb keeps only in-frame clones here, not all; method: immunoSEQ multiplex PCR. The sample shows more than 30,000 clones, roughly 85% of them seen only once. The CDR3 length is 13 residues. Looked up from germline, CDR1 is SGHTA and CDR2 is FQGNSA. The starting material was peripheral blood, obtained approximately 80 weeks after starting pembrolizumab. The gene calls are TRBV7-2 and TRBJ2-3, with 7 nucleotides matching TRBD2. The receptor's source is an adult with mismatch repair-deficient cancer. CDR3 residues: CATGGYKTDTQYF. CDR3 in DNA: TGTGCAACCGGGGGGTACAAAACAGATACGCAGTATTTT.